This T cell receptor (beta chain) was captured in a study of CD8 T cells in ankylosing spondylitis. Trimming pared 8 bases from V and 1 base from J, leaving 9 bases between. The CDR3 extends over 12 amino acids. Germline V gene lookup returns CDR1 MNHEY and CDR2 SMNVEV (reference sequence). TCR beta libraries were made by quantitative 5'-RACE with molecular barcodes. TCRdb reprocessed the 5' RACE reads with MiXCR, giving one entry per CDR3 protein. The sample has more than 600,000 distinct CDR3 sequences, about 20% seen once. This clonotype came up a few times. The antigen is unknown. General study points: A TCR beta motif of under ten highly homologous variants appeared characteristic of ankylosing spondylitis blood. A subset of motif variants has previously been described in the synovial fluid and blood of reactive arthritis. Matched ankylosing spondylitis synovial fluid reportedly contained a significantly enriched population of disease-linked clones. CD8+ cells made up the disease-linked clones, which were relatively rare in peripheral blood.

The receptor's source is a male donor with ankylosing spondylitis. The chain couples TRBV27 to TRBJ2-7; unclear D gene. Material for sequencing was blood, either unsorted or a sorted T cell fraction (not recorded which). This chain's CDR3 is CASGVGSYEQYF. In DNA, the CDR3 is TGTGCCAGCGGAGTCGGATCCTACGAGCAGTACTTC.